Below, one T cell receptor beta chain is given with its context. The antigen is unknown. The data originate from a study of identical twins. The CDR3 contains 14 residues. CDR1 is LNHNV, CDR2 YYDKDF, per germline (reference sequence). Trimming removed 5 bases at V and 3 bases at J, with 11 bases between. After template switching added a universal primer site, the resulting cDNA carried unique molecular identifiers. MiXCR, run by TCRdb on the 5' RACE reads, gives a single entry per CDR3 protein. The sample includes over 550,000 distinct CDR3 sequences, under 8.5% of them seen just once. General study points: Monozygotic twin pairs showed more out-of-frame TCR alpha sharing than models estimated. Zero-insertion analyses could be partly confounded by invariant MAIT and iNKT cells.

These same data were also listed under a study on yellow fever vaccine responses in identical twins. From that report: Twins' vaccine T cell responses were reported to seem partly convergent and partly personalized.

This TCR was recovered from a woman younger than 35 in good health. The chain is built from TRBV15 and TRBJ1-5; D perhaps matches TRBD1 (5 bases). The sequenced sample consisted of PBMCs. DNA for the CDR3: TGTGCCACCAGCCGTCAGGGCTACAATCAGCCCCAGCATTTT. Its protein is CATSRQGYNQPQHF.